A selection of T cell receptor beta chains follows, all from one sample in a study of identical twins. TCRdb redid the calling of the 5' RACE reads with MiXCR, one entry per CDR3 protein. Among 200,000 to 250,000 distinct CDR3 sequences, about an eighth were seen once, and the ten largest hold roughly 4%. Separately, the same data were catalogued under a study of yellow fever vaccine responses in identical twins.

The sequencing sample was made of memory (CD45RO+) T cells sorted from blood. These receptors were collected from a young woman in good health. The CDR3 runs from the conserved cysteine through the conserved F or W. Fields, in order: J gene, clone size, V gene, D gene, CDR3 DNA, CDR3 protein. D genes are given only for firm matches. The size entry is marked missing in some rows and otherwise reads once, few, many or a size class.

TRBJ2-7	NA	TRBV7-2	TRBD2	TGTGCCAGCAGCCCTCTAGCGGGATATTCTAACGAGCAGTACTTC	CASSPLAGYSNEQYF
TRBJ1-6	few	TRBV30	NA	TGTGCCTGGAGTGTTGACTTTAATTCACCCCTCCACTTT	CAWSVDFNSPLHF
TRBJ1-6	NA	TRBV6-1	NA	TGTGCCAGCAGTGAAGCGCGGGGGGGTTCACCCCTCCACTTT	CASSEARGGSPLHF
TRBJ1-1	NA	TRBV29-1	TRBD1	TGCAGCGTTACAGGCGCTCGGGAGGGGGCGGGCACTGAAGCTTTCTTT	CSVTGAREGAGTEAFF
TRBJ2-1	few	TRBV11-2	TRBD2	TGTGCCAGCAGCCCAACTAGCGGGGGGGCGTTCTATGAGCAGTTCTTC	CASSPTSGGAFYEQFF
TRBJ1-5	few	TRBV9	NA	TGTGCCAGCAGCGTAGGAGTAGTGGATCAGCCCCAGCATTTT	CASSVGVVDQPQHF
TRBJ2-3	NA	TRBV7-3	TRBD1	TGTGCCAGCAGCCAGACAGGGCCTACAGATACGCAGTATTTT	CASSQTGPTDTQYF
TRBJ2-7	NA	TRBV7-9	NA	TGTGCCGGCAGCCCCGGGAGCTCCTACGAGCAGTACTTC	CAGSPGSSYEQYF
TRBJ2-1	few	TRBV14	TRBD1	TGTGCCAGCAGCCAAGTGATAAGAGGGGGCGCTGAGTTCTTC	CASSQVIRGGAEFF
TRBJ1-1	NA	TRBV7-9	NA	TGTGCCAGCAGCCCAAGCCAGGGCTGGACTGAAGCTTTCTTT	CASSPSQGWTEAFF
TRBJ2-1	few	TRBV5-1	TRBD2	TGCGCCAGCAGCCCCGGGACTAGCGGGAATCATGAGCAGTTCTTC	CASSPGTSGNHEQFF
TRBJ2-7	NA	TRBV6-2/TRBV6-3	TRBD2	TGTGCCAGCCGGAGCGGGAGGGCCATCTACGAGCAGTACTTC	CASRSGRAIYEQYF
TRBJ2-3	NA	TRBV14	NA	TGTGCCAGCAGCCAAGTTAGGAGGGGGAGCACAGATACGCAGTATTTT	CASSQVRRGSTDTQYF
TRBJ2-7	few	TRBV6-1	NA	TGTGCCAGCAGTCCCTCTGTGGCCAGTTACGAGCAGTACTTC	CASSPSVASYEQYF
TRBJ1-1	NA	TRBV12-3/TRBV12-4	NA	TGTGCCAGCAGTGGCCAGCGGGGCACTGAAGCTTTCTTT	CASSGQRGTEAFF
TRBJ2-1	NA	TRBV20-1	NA	TGCAGTGCTGGATCCAGACAGACCAATGAGCAGTTCTTC	CSAGSRQTNEQFF
TRBJ2-2	few	TRBV11-3	NA	TGTGCCAGCACCACAACGAACACCGGGGAGCTGTTTTTT	CASTTTNTGELFF
TRBJ2-3	NA	TRBV20-1	NA	TGCAGTGCCCACTACCAAGATACGCAGTATTTT	CSAHYQDTQYF
TRBJ2-3	many	TRBV29-1	TRBD2	TGCAGCGTTGAAGTTTTTTCTGGTGGCGGGAGAACAGATACGCAGTATTTT	CSVEVFSGGGRTDTQYF
TRBJ2-7	few	TRBV11-1	NA	TGTGCCAGCAGCTTAGAGAATCTTTCCTACGAGCAGTACTTC	CASSLENLSYEQYF
TRBJ2-5	NA	TRBV2	NA	TGTGCCAGCAGACCCCTCGTTGGGGTCGAGACCCAGTACTTC	CASRPLVGVETQYF